Presented here are 27 T cell receptor beta chains from one specimen sequenced in a study of blood T cell repertoires in COVID-19. Clones were read by immunoSEQ multiplex PCR, and TCRdb kept only the in-frame ones, dropping some. The sample has about 280,000 clones, 88% seen once. What was sequenced was peripheral blood. These receptors originate from a man aged 18 to 30 with active or convalescent COVID-19.

The chain employs TRBV11-1 and TRBJ2-7; 10 positions agree with TRBD1. V gave up 5 bases and J gave up 6 bases; unmatched junction bases: 13. This CDR3 is 16 amino acids long. From germline, CDR1 is SGHAT and CDR2 FQDESV (reference sequence). CDR3 region: CASSTDRGQGNREQYF. Here the CDR3 DNA reads TGTGCCAGCAGCACCGACCGGGGACAGGGGAATCGCGAGCAGTACTTC.

The rearrangement uses TRBV13 and TRBJ2-1; TRBD2 agrees at 13 bases. J lost 5 bases, V lost 7 bases, and 5 bases had no gene match. The CDR3 is 15 amino acids. Germline V CDR1 and CDR2: PRHDT, FYEKMQ (reference sequence). The CDR3 sequence: CASNPGLAGDNEQFF. The CDR3 DNA sequence: TGTGCCAGCAACCCAGGACTAGCGGGGGACAATGAGCAGTTCTTC.

V usage is TRBV7-9 and J usage is TRBJ2-1, with D possibly being TRBD2 (5 bases). This CDR3 has 15 residues. The ends were cut back, 1 base at V and 9 bases at J, with 16 bases in the middle. From germline, CDR1 is SEHNR and CDR2 FQNEAQ (reference sequence). Here the CDR3 DNA reads TGTGCCAGCAGCTTAGGAATCGGGCAGGCGGGTGAGCAGTTCTTC. This encodes CASSLGIGQAGEQFF. Full variable domain (missing parts from reference TRBV7-9 and TRBJ2-1): DTGVSQNPRHKITKRGQNVTFRCDPISEHNRLYWYRQTLGQGPEFLTYFQNEAQLEKSRLLSDRFSAERPKGSFSTLEIQRTEQGDSAMYLCASSLGIGQAGEQFFGPGTRLTVL.

This chain joins TRBV10-3 and TRBJ1-1, with D possibly matching TRBD1 (6 bases). Germline V lookup: CDR1 ENHRY, CDR2 SYGVKD. V dropped 5 bases and J dropped 0 bases, with 16 bases sitting between them. This CDR3 is 16 amino acids long. CDR3 bases: TGTGCCATCAGTTTTGCCTCGACAGGTATGAACACTGAAGCTTTCTTT. Translation: CAISFASTGMNTEAFF.

This clone occurred once. Sequence at one end of the junction differs from germline and may be a read error. CDR3 in DNA: TGTGCCAGCAGAGAAGACAGGGAATATGGCTACACCTTC. Residues: CASREDREYGYTF. The chain joins TRBV2 to TRBJ1-2; TRBD1 matches 7 bases. The CDR3 is 13 amino acids. CDR1 is SNHLY and CDR2 is FYNNEI in the germline V gene.

The chain has TRBV2 and TRBJ2-1, with 10 bases fitting TRBD1. With V trimmed by 6 bases and J by 3 bases, 5 bases remained unmatched. This CDR3 contains 15 residues. Germline-derived CDR1 and CDR2 are SNHLY and FYNNEI. CDR3 residues: CASRGQGVYYNEQFF. DNA for the CDR3: TGTGCCAGCAGAGGACAGGGGGTTTACTACAATGAGCAGTTCTTC.

Remarks on this clone: Other DNA sequences of this sample code for an identical CDR3. V and J are TRBV6-2 or TRBV6-3 and TRBJ1-2; D is undetermined. V was pared by 0 bases and J by 5 bases, with 7 bases between. This CDR3 contains 13 residues. Per the germline V gene, CDR1 is MNHEY and CDR2 is SVGEGT. The CDR3 is CASSYSEIYGYTF. The CDR3 DNA reads as TGTGCCAGCAGTTACTCGGAGATTTATGGCTACACCTTC.

This clone was recorded once. As DNA, the CDR3 is TGTGCCAGCAGCTTAGCGATATCGGGTACCGGGGAGCTGTTTTTT. Protein: CASSLAISGTGELFF. The rearrangement uses TRBV7-8 and TRBJ2-2, with D uncertain. The CDR3 has 15 amino acids. Germline CDR1 SGHVS, CDR2 FQNEAQ. V lost 0 bases to trimming and J lost 5 bases, with 10 bases between them.

V and J are TRBV2 and TRBJ2-1, with D possibly being TRBD2 (6 bases). The CDR3 consists of 12 residues. V was pared by 8 bases and J by 10 bases, with 15 bases between. Germline V gene sequence: CDR1 SNHLY, CDR2 FYNNEI. CDR3 amino acids: CASDGGFWEQFF. CDR3 sequence (DNA): TGTGCCAGCGACGGAGGGTTCTGGGAGCAGTTCTTC. Supplemented by reference TRBV2 and TRBJ2-1, the full variable domain reads EPEVTQTPSHQVTQMGQEVILRCVPISNHLYFYWYRQILGQKVEFLVSFYNNEISEKSEIFDDQFSVERPDGSNFTLKIRSTKLEDSAMYFCASDGGFWEQFFGPGTRLTVL.

The chain is built from TRBV18 and TRBJ2-6; D uncertain. The germline CDR1 and CDR2 sequences are KGHSH and LQKENI. Trimming took off 1 base at V and 1 base at J, with 8 bases between the two ends. The CDR3 is made up of 16 amino acids. CDR3 amino acids: CASSPLVESGANVLTF. The CDR3 nucleotides are TGTGCCAGCTCACCACTAGTTGAGTCTGGGGCCAACGTCCTGACTTTC.

This chain links TRBV3-1 (or the pseudogene TRBV3-2) with TRBJ2-2; TRBD1 matches 7 bases. Trimming took 0 bases from V and 6 from J; bases not matched to a gene: 10. CDR1 is LGHDT, CDR2 YNNKEL, per germline (reference sequence). There are 17 residues in the CDR3. The CDR3 loop is CASSQDGLQGVSGELFF. The CDR3 DNA reads as TGTGCCAGCAGCCAAGATGGATTGCAGGGGGTTTCCGGGGAGCTGTTTTTT.

The V gene is TRBV19, the J gene TRBJ2-3; TRBD2 agrees at 7 bases. Germline CDR1 is LNHDA and CDR2 is SQIVND (reference sequence). This CDR3 comprises 15 residues. V was clipped by 9 bases and J by 2 bases; unmatched bases: 11. DNA of the CDR3: TGTGCCAGCGCCCCCCTAGCGGTGTCCACAGATACGCAGTATTTT. Its protein product is CASAPLAVSTDTQYF. The whole variable domain, remainder taken from reference TRBV19 and TRBJ2-3, is DGGITQSPKYLFRKEGQNVTLSCEQNLNHDAMYWYRQDPGQGLRLIYYSQIVNDFQKGDIAEGYSVSREKKESFPLTVTSAQKNPTAFYLCASAPLAVSTDTQYFGPGTRLTVL.

This rearrangement joins TRBV6-2 or TRBV6-3 to TRBJ1-1, with no clear D. V dropped 0 bases and J dropped 4 bases, with 12 bases sitting between them. The CDR3 has 15 amino acids. CDR1 and CDR2 (germline): MNHEY, SVGEGT. CDR3 loop: CASSYSSGRGTEAFF. The DNA for the CDR3 is TGTGCCAGCAGTTACTCGTCCGGAAGAGGCACTGAAGCTTTCTTT.

This clone was detected once. The chain joins TRBV29-1 to TRBJ1-1, with TRBD1 matching over 7 bases. Looked up from germline, CDR1 is SQVTM and CDR2 is ANQGSEA. This CDR3 is 14 amino acids long. The V segment lost 4 bases and the J segment 1 base; nucleotides outside the gene matches: 6. The CDR3 DNA sequence: TGCAGCGTTGTAAATCACAGGGGGAACACTGAAGCTTTCTTT. This codes for CSVVNHRGNTEAFF. The whole variable domain, filled in from reference TRBV29-1 and TRBJ1-1, reads SAVISQKPSRDICQRGTSLTIQCQVDSQVTMMFWYRQQPGQSLTLIATANQGSEATYESGFVIDKFPISRPNLTFSTLTVSNMSPEDSSIYLCSVVNHRGNTEAFFGQGTRLTVV.

J is TRBJ1-1 and V is TRBV10-3; a weak D match, TRBD1 (6 bases). Germline values: CDR1 ENHRY, CDR2 SYGVKD. Deletions cut 2 bases from V and 9 bases from J, with 7 bases between. CDR3 length: 11 amino acids. CDR3 in DNA: TGTGCCATCAGTGAGGGGGGCAAAGCTTTCTTT. This sequence encodes CAISEGGKAFF.

In DNA, the CDR3 is TGTGCCAGCAGCGTAGGAAGGGGTTCCTACAATGAGCAGTTCTTC. This encodes CASSVGRGSYNEQFF. V and J are TRBV9 and TRBJ2-1, with a tentative D call TRBD1 (5 bases). Trimming left V 0 bases short and J 1 base short, with 8 bases between. Germline V gene sequence: CDR1 SGDLS, CDR2 YYNGEE. The CDR3 spans 15 residues. Based on the CDR3 plus reference TRBV9 and TRBJ2-1, the full variable domain is DSGVTQTPKHLITATGQRVTLRCSPRSGDLSVYWYQQSLDQGLQFLIQYYNGEERAKGNILERFSAQQFPDLHSELNLSSLELGDSALYFCASSVGRGSYNEQFFGPGTRLTVL.

The rearrangement uses TRBV5-1 and TRBJ2-3; 7 bases map to TRBD1. V lost 5 bases and J lost 1; bases outside the gene matches: 4. CDR1 is SGHRS, CDR2 YFSETQ, per germline. CDR3 size: 14 residues. The CDR3 protein is CASRPDRRTDTQYF. Here the CDR3 DNA reads TGCGCCAGCAGACCGGACAGGCGCACAGATACGCAGTATTTT.

The chain has TRBV6-1 and TRBJ1-6; D remains ambiguous. CDR3 size: 19 residues. Germline CDR1 and CDR2: MNHNS and SASEGT. V lost 2 bases, J lost 0 bases, and 17 bases lay in between. DNA for the CDR3: TGTGCCAGCAGTGAAAAGCTAGGGAGCTCTTTCTCCTATAATTCACCCCTCCACTTT. This encodes CASSEKLGSSFSYNSPLHF.

In this sample, this clone turned up a few times. V and J are TRBV25-1 and TRBJ1-2, with 11 bases identical to TRBD1. V shed 6 bases and J 7 bases; nucleotides not matched to a gene: 4. Germline loops: CDR1 MGHDK, CDR2 SYGVNS. The CDR3 is made up of 13 amino acids. The CDR3 protein is CASRDRGPSGYTF. The CDR3 region has the DNA TGTGCCAGCAGGGACAGGGGGCCGAGTGGCTACACCTTC.

This sequence joins TRBV6-2 or TRBV6-3 and TRBJ1-1; TRBD1 agrees at 9 bases. This CDR3 contains 15 residues. CDR1 MNHEY and CDR2 SVGEGT come from the germline V gene. J was trimmed by 0 bases and V by 2 bases; bases with no gene match: 1. The CDR3 DNA reads as TGTGCCAGCAGTTACGGACAGGGGTTGAACACTGAAGCTTTCTTT. Translated, it gives CASSYGQGLNTEAFF.

The CDR3 DNA is TGTGCCAGCAGTCCTTCGGGGAGGGAGACCCAGTACTTC. Translated, it gives CASSPSGRETQYF. This chain joins TRBV12-3 or TRBV12-4 and TRBJ2-5; a weak D match, TRBD2 (6 bases). This CDR3 is 13 amino acids long. V gave up 5 bases and J gave up 5 bases, with 12 bases separating them.

This sequence joins TRBV9 and TRBJ2-6; 8 bases are a match to TRBD1. Germline V lookup: CDR1 SGDLS, CDR2 YYNGEE. The CDR3 consists of 18 residues. Trimming removed 0 bases from V and 0 bases from J; junction bases left unmatched: 5. CDR3: CASSVGQGPYSGANVLTF. The CDR3 DNA reads TGTGCCAGCAGCGTAGGACAGGGGCCGTACTCTGGGGCCAACGTCCTGACTTTC.

The CDR3 DNA is TGTGCCAGCAGCGTAGGAGGGCGACTAGCGGTGGACGAGCAGTACTTC. It encodes CASSVGGRLAVDEQYF. The chain recombines TRBV9 with TRBJ2-7; TRBD2 matches at 9 bases. V was pared by 0 bases and J by 5 bases, with 9 bases of the junction left unmatched. Germline loops: CDR1 SGDLS, CDR2 YYNGEE. The CDR3 runs to 16 residues.

V and J are TRBV4-1 and TRBJ2-5; 7 bases align to TRBD1. CDR3 length: 19 amino acids. V shed 0 bases, J shed 3 bases, and the junction held 16 bases outside the gene matches. Per germline, CDR1 MGHRA and CDR2 YSYEKL. CDR3 nucleotide sequence: TGCGCCAGCAGCCAAGAACTGGGCAGGGGGATGGCTGGAAAAGAGACCCAGTACTTC. This codes for CASSQELGRGMAGKETQYF.

The chain employs TRBV5-5 and TRBJ2-3; a weak D match, TRBD2 (6 bases). Germline V lookup: CDR1 SGHKS, CDR2 YYEKEE (reference sequence). The CDR3 consists of 16 residues. The V gene lost 4 bases and the J gene lost 4 bases, with 19 bases spanning the gap. This CDR3 is CASSPGLQLVADTQYF. CDR3 DNA sequence: TGTGCCAGCAGCCCGGGACTCCAACTAGTCGCAGATACGCAGTATTTT.

The rearrangement links TRBV9 to TRBJ1-5, with a weak D call TRBD1 (6 bases). Germline assignment: CDR1 SGDLS and CDR2 YYNGEE. The CDR3 is made up of 14 amino acids. Trimming removed 3 bases from V and 7 bases from J, with 14 bases in between. The DNA of the CDR3 is TGTGCCAGCAGCGACAGGGTTTCAGAGCAGCCCCAGCATTTT. Translated, it gives CASSDRVSEQPQHF.

The chain combines TRBV14 with TRBJ1-6, with 7 bases that match TRBD1. The V gene's germline CDR1 is SGHDN and CDR2 FVKESK. V was clipped by 1 base and J by 11 bases; unmatched bases: 8. There are 15 residues in the CDR3. The CDR3 nucleotides read TGTGCCAGCAGCCAAGGTTTACAGGGGACACCACCCCTCCACTTT. Translation gives CASSQGLQGTPPLHF. Based on the CDR3 plus reference TRBV14 and TRBJ1-6, the full variable domain is EAGVTQFPSHSVIEKGQTVTLRCDPISGHDNLYWYRRVMGKEIKFLLHFVKESKQDESGMPNNRFLAERTGGTYSTLKVQPAELEDSGVYFCASSQGLQGTPPLHFGNGTRLTVT.